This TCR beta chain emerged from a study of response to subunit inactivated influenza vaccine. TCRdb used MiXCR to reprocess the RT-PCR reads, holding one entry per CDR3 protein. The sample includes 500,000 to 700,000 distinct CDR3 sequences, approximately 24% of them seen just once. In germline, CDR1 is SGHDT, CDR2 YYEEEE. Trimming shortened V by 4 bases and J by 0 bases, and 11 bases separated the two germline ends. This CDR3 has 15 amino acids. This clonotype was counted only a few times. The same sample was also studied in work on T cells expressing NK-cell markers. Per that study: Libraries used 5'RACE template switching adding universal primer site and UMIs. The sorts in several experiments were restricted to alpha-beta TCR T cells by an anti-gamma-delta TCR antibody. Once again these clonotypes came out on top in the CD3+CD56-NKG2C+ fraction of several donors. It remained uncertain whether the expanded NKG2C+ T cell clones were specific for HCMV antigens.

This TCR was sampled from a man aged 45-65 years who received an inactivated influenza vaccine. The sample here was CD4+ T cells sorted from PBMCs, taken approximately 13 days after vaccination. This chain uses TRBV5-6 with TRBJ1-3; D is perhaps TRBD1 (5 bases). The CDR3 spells CASSRWGISGNTIYF. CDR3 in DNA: TGTGCCAGCAGCCGGTGGGGCATCTCTGGAAACACCATATATTTT.